This T cell receptor (beta chain) is from a study of blood T cell repertoires in COVID-19. Study in general: Nucleic acid was either cDNA or gDNA, and it came from T cells, B-cell-depleted T cells, or PBMCs.

Germline CDR1 and CDR2: MDHEN and SYDVKM. V lost 4 bases, J lost 4 bases, and 16 bases lay in between. CDR3 length equals 15 residues. This clone came up once. In the authors' methods: Scientists estimated how many nucleated cells there were by amplifying reference gene primers. Produced via immunoSEQ multiplex PCR; TCRdb's table is partial and in-frame only. V and J calls and clone size are given by that table; D and trimming were obtained from the DNA. Seen here are approximately 69,000 clones, 73% observed once, and the top ten hold less than 25%. Sequences were obtained from peripheral blood. V usage is TRBV28 and J usage is TRBJ1-2; TRBD1 is a possible D gene (5 bases). The sequence was obtained from a man in his 60s with acute or convalescent COVID-19. CDR3 sequence (DNA): TGTGCCAGCAGTTCACGTCGGCGGGGGGGCTATGGCTACACCTTC. Amino acids: CASSSRRRGGYGYTF.